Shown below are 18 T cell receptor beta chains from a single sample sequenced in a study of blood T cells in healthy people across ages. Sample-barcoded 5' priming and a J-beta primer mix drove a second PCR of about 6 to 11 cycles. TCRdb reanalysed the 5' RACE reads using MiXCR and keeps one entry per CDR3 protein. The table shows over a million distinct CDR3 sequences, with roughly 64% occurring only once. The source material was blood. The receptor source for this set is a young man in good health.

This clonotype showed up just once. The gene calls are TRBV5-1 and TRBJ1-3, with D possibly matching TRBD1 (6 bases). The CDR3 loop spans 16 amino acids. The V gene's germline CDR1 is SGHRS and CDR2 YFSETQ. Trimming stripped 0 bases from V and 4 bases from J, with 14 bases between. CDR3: CASSLGYRTDGNTIYF. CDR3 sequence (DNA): TGCGCCAGCAGCTTGGGATATCGGACAGACGGAAACACCATATATTTT.

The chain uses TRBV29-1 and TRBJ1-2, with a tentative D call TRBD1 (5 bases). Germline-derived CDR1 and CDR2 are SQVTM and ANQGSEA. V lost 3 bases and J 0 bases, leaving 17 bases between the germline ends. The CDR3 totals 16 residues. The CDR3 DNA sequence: TGCAGCGTTGATGAGTTAGGGGTGTCAGCTAACTATGGCTACACCTTC. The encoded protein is CSVDELGVSANYGYTF. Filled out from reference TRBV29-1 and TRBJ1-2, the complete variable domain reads SAVISQKPSRDICQRGTSLTIQCQVDSQVTMMFWYRQQPGQSLTLIATANQGSEATYESGFVIDKFPISRPNLTFSTLTVSNMSPEDSSIYLCSVDELGVSANYGYTFGSGTRLTVV.

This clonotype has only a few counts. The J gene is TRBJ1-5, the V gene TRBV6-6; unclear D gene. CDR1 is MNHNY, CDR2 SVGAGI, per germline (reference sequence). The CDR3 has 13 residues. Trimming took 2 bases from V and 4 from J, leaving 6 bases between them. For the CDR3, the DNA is TGTGCCAGCAGTTACGGGCAAAATCAGCCCCAGCATTTT. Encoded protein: CASSYGQNQPQHF.

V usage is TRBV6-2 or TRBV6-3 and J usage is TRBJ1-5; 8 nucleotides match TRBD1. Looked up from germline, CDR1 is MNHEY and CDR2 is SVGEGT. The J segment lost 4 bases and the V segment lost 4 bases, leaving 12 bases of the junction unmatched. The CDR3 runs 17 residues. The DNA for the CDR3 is TGTGCCAGCAGTTCGACAGGGGCTACCCCTGAGAATCAGCCCCAGCATTTT. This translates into CASSSTGATPENQPQHF.

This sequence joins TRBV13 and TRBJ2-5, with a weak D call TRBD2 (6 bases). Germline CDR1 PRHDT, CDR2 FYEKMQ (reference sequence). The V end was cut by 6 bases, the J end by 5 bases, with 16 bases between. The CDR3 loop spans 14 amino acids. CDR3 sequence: CASSLLGGKETQYF. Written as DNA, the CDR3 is TGTGCCAGCAGTCTCCTCGGAGGGAAGGAGACCCAGTACTTC.

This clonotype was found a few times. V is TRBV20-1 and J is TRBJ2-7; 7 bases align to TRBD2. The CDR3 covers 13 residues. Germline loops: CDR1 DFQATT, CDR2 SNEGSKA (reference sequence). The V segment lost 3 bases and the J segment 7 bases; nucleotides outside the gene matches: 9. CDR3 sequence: CSASGTTTGEQYF. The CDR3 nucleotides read TGCAGTGCTAGTGGGACTACCACTGGAGAGCAGTACTTC.

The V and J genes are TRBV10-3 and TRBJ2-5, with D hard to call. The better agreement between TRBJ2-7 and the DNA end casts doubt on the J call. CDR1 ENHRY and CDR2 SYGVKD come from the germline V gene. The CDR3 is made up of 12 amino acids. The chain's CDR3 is CAISDLDYEQYF. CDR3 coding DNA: TGTGCCATCAGTGATTTAGACTACGAGCAGTACTTC.

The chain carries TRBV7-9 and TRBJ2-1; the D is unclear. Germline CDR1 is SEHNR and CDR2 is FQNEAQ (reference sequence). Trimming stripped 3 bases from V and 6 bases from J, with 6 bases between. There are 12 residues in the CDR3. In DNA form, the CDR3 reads TGTGCCAGCAGCTTCCCCACCAATGAGCAGTTCTTC. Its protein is CASSFPTNEQFF.

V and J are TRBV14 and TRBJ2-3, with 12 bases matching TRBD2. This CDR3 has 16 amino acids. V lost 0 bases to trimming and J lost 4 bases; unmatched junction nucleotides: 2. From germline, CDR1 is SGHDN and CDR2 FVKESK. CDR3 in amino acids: CASSQETSGGPDTQYF. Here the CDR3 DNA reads TGTGCCAGCAGCCAAGAAACTAGCGGGGGGCCAGATACGCAGTATTTT.

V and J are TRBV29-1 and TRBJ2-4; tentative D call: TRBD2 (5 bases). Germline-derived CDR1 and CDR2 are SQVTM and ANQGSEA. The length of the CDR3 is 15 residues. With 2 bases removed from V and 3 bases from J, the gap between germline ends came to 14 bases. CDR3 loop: CSVELGSRGKNIQYF. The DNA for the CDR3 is TGCAGCGTTGAATTGGGGAGTAGAGGCAAAAACATTCAGTACTTC.

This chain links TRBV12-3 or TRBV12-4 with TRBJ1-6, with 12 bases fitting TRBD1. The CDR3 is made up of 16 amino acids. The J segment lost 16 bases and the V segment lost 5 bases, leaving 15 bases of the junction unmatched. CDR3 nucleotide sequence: TGTGCCAGCAGTCAATCACCGGGACAGGGGGCTTCAGGACTCCACTTT. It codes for CASSQSPGQGASGLHF.

CDR3 nucleotides: TGCGCCAGCAGCCAGTCTGAACCGACTAGCGGGATATCGTCGGAGACCCAGTACTTC. Residues: CASSQSEPTSGISSETQYF. The J gene is TRBJ2-4, the V gene TRBV4-1, with 11 nucleotides matching TRBD2. Gene TRBJ2-5 matches the end of the DNA better, so the J call may be wrong. Germline-derived CDR1 and CDR2 are MGHRA and YSYEKL. The CDR3 has 19 residues.

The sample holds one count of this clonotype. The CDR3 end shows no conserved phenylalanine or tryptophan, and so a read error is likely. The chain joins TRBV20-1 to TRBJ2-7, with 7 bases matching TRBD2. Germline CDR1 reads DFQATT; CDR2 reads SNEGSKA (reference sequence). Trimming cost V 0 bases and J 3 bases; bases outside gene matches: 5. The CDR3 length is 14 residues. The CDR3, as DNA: TGCAGTGCTAGAGATGCCGGGAGGTACTACGAGCAGTACTTA. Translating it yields CSARDAGRYYEQYL.

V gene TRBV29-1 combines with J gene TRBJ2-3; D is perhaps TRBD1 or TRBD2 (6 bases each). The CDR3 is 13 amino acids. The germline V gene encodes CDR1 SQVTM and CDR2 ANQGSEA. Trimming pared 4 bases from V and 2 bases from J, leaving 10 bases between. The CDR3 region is CSVGGGPTDTQYF. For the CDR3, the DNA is TGCAGCGTTGGTGGGGGGCCCACAGATACGCAGTATTTT.

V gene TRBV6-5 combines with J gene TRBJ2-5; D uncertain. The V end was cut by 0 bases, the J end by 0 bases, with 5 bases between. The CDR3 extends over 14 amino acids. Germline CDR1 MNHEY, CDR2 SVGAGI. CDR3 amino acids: CASSYSSYQETQYF. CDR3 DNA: TGTGCCAGCAGTTACTCGAGCTACCAAGAGACCCAGTACTTC.

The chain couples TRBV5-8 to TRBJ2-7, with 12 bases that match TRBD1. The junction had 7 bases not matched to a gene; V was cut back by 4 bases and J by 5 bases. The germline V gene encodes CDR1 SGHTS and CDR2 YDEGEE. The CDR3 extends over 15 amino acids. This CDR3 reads CASSRGTGGIHEQYF. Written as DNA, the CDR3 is TGTGCCAGCAGCCGAGGGACAGGGGGCATCCACGAGCAGTACTTC.

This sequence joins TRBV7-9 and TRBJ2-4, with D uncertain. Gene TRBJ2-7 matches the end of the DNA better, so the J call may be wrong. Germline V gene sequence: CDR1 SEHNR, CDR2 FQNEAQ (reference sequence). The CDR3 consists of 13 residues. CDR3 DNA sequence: TGTGCCAGCAGCTTACCTCTAGACTACGAGCAGTACTTC. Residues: CASSLPLDYEQYF.

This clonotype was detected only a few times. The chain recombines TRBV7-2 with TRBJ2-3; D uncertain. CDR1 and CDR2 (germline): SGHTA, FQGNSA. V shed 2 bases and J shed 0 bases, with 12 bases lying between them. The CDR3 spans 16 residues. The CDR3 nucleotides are TGTGCCAGCAGCTTAATGTCTGGTTCGAGCACAGATACGCAGTATTTT. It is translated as CASSLMSGSSTDTQYF.